The entry that follows covers one T cell receptor beta chain sequence. Its antigen is unknown. This table comes from immunoSEQ multiplex PCR, and its TCRdb copy is limited to in-frame clones, with some not included. This sample has hundreds of thousands of clones, with about nine tenths found just once. Indicated treatment: some 20 received Ad26.COV2.S at low or high dose, single or two shots; about 5 received placebo; per-sample allocation not given. Day 63 after the first injection of vaccine or placebo was the sampling time. These data belong to a study of Ad26.COV2.S vaccination and SARS-CoV-2 variants. Study in general: Dosing was one shot or two shots 56 days apart.

Study-wide results and limits: Reports say spike-specific CD8+ and CD4+ T cell responses covered substantial breadth after vaccination. Vaccinees displayed broader spike-specific TCR repertoires than placebo recipients. The study found similar non-spike TCR breadth in vaccine and placebo recipients.

With 1 base clipped from V and 6 bases from J, the junction kept 4 bases outside the gene matches. The CDR3 is made up of 13 amino acids. Germline values: CDR1 GTSNPN, CDR2 SVGIG (reference sequence). The chain carries TRBV30 and TRBJ2-7; 9 bases agree with TRBD1. The sample was peripheral blood, taken in a trial of Ad26.COV2.S vaccine versus placebo. This clonotype was obtained from a person aged 18-65 years who received the Ad26.COV2.S COVID-19 vaccine or a placebo. The CDR3 reads CAWSADRGSEQYF. Here the CDR3 DNA reads TGTGCCTGGAGTGCCGACAGGGGGTCCGAGCAGTACTTC.